This T cell receptor (beta chain) was documented in a study of tumor-infiltrating lymphocytes in primary liver carcinoma. The germline V gene has CDR1 SGHTA and CDR2 FQGTGA. Between the trimmed V and J ends, which lost 5 bases and 0 bases, there was a span of 11 bases. This CDR3 region has 15 residues. RNA isolated from unsorted whole blood supplied the blood RNA, with germline DNA also extracted. Using a constant-region primer together with ProtoScript II reverse transcriptase, TCR beta cDNA was made from 450 to 600 ng of total RNA. Libraries for TCR beta were built through three nested multiplex PCR rounds, which together made up a slightly modified ARM-PCR procedure. The opening two PCR rounds, 10 cycles each, paired TRBV1-TRBV30 forward primers with a C-beta reverse primer. Using its own MiXCR run on the multiplex PCR reads, TCRdb lists one record per CDR3 protein. The sample includes 300,000 to 400,000 distinct CDR3 sequences, roughly two thirds of them seen just once.

The TCR was taken from a man in his forties with primary liver carcinoma and hepatitis B virus infection. The chain recombines TRBV7-3 with TRBJ2-1; D is possibly TRBD2 (5 bases). The sequenced material came from peripheral blood. CDR3 region: CASSPFGGSYNEQFF. The DNA for the CDR3 is TGTGCCAGCAGCCCCTTCGGAGGCTCCTACAATGAGCAGTTCTTC.